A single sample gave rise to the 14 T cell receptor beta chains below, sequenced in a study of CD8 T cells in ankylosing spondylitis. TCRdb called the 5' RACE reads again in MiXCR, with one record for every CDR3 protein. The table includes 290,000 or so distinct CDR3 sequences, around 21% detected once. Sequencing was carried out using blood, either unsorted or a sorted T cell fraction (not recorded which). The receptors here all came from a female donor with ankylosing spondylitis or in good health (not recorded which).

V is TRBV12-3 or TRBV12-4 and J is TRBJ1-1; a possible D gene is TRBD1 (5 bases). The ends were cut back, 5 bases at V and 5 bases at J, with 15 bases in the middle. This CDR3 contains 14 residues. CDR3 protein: CASSLGHRGTEAFF. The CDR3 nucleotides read TGTGCCAGCAGTCTCGGACACCGGGGGACTGAAGCTTTCTTT.

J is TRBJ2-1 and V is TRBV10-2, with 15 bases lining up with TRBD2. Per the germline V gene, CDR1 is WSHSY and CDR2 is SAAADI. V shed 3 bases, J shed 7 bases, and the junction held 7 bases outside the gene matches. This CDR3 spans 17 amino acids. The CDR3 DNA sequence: TGCGCCAGCAGTGACCCTGGACTAGCGGGAGGGGGTAATGAGCAGTTCTTC. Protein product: CASSDPGLAGGGNEQFF.

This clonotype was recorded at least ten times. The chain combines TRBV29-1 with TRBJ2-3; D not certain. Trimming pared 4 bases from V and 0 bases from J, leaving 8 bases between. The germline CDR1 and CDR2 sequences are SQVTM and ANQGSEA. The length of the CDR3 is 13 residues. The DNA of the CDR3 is TGCAGCGTTGGGGCCTCAAGCACAGATACGCAGTATTTT. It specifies CSVGASSTDTQYF.

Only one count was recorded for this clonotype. The CDR3 DNA follows: TGTGCCAGCAGCTTAGATCAAAGAGTCCTAGGGAATGAGCAGTTCTTC. Its protein is CASSLDQRVLGNEQFF. This chain uses TRBV11-2 with TRBJ2-1; D gene ambiguous. From germline, CDR1 is SGHAT and CDR2 FQNNGV. V was pared by 0 bases and J by 7 bases, with 16 bases between. The CDR3 runs 16 residues.

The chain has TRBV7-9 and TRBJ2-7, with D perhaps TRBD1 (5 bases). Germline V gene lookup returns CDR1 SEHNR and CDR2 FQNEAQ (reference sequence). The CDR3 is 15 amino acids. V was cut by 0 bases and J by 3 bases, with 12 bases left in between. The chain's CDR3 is CASSLAGATLYEQYF. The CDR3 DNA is TGTGCCAGCAGCTTAGCAGGGGCCACCCTCTACGAGCAGTACTTC.

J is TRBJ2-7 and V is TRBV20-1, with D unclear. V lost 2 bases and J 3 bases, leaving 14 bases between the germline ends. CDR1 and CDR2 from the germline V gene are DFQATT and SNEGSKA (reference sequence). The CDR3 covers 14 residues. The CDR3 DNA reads TGCAGTGCTAGAAACCCGGGTTTTGTCTACGAGCAGTACTTC. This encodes CSARNPGFVYEQYF.

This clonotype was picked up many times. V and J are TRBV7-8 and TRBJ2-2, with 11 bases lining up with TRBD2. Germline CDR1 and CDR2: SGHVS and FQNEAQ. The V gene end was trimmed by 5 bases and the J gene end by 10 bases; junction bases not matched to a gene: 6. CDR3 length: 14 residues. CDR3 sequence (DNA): TGTGCCAGCAGCCCGACTAGCGGGAAAGTGGAGCTGTTTTTT. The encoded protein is CASSPTSGKVELFF.

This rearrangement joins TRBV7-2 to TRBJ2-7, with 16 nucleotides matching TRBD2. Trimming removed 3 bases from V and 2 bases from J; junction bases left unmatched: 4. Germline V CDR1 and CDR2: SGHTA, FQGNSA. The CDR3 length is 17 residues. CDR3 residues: CASSFGTSGRATYEQYF. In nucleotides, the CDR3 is TGTGCCAGCAGCTTCGGGACTAGCGGGAGGGCAACCTACGAGCAGTACTTC. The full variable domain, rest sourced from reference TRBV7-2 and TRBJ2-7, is GAGVSQSPSNKVTEKGKDVELRCDPISGHTALYWYRQSLGQGLEFLIYFQGNSAPDKSGLPSDRFSAERTGGSVSTLTIQRTQQEDSAVYLCASSFGTSGRATYEQYFGPGTRLTVT.

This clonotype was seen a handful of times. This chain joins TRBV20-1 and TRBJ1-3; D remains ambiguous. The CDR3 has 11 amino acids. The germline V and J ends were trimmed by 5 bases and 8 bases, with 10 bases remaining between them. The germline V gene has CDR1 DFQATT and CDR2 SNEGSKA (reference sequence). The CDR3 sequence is CSARNVDTIYF. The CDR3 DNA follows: TGCAGTGCTCGGAATGTGGACACCATATATTTT.

The CDR3 reads CSATQGVYNEQFF. DNA for the CDR3: TGCAGCGCCACACAGGGGGTATACAATGAGCAGTTCTTC. The chain combines TRBV29-1 with TRBJ2-1, with 8 bases identical to TRBD1. V lost 7 bases to trimming and J lost 4 bases; unmatched junction nucleotides: 6. This CDR3 region has 13 residues. The germline gives CDR1 SQVTM, CDR2 ANQGSEA.

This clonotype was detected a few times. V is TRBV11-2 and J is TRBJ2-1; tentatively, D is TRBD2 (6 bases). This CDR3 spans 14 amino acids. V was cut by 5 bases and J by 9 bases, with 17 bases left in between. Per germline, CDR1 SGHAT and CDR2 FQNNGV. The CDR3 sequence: CASSRAPGGVEQFF. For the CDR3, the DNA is TGTGCCAGCAGCCGCGCCCCTGGAGGGGTTGAGCAGTTCTTC.

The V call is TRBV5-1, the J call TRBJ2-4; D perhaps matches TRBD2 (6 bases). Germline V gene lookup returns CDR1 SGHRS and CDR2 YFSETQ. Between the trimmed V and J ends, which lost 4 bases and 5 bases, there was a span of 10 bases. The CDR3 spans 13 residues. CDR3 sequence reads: CASSASGENIQYF. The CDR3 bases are TGCGCCAGCAGCGCCTCGGGGGAAAACATTCAGTACTTC.

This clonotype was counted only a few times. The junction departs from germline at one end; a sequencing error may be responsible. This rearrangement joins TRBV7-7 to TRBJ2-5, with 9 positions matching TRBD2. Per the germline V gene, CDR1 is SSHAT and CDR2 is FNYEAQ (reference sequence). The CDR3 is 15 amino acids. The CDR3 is CASSLGLALGETQYF. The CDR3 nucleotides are TGTGCTAGCAGCTTAGGACTAGCGTTGGGGGAGACCCAGTACTTC. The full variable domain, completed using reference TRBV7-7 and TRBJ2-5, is GAGVSQSPRYKVTKRGQDVTLRCDPISSHATLYWYQQALGQGPEFLTYFNYEAQPDKSGLPSDRFSAERPEGSISTLTIQRTEQRDSAMYRCASSLGLALGETQYFGPGTRLLVL.

The CDR3 loop is CATSPGNYEQYF. The DNA for the CDR3 is TGTGCCACCAGTCCGGGGAACTACGAGCAGTACTTC. The chain links TRBV15 to TRBJ2-7, with D maybe TRBD2 (5 bases). V was clipped by 6 bases and J by 3 bases, with 9 bases between them. The CDR3 has 12 residues. Germline CDR1 reads LNHNV; CDR2 reads YYDKDF (reference sequence).